A single sample is the source of the 2 T cell receptor beta chains below, sequenced in a study of blood T cell repertoires in COVID-19. TCRdb's table, derived via immunoSEQ multiplex PCR, lists solely in-frame clones and lacks some. The table includes 150,000 to 200,000 clones, approximately 88% detected once. Sequencing used PBMCs or T cells enriched from blood (not recorded which). The receptors were gathered from a woman aged 18-29 years who had recovered from COVID-19.

This chain connects TRBV29-1 to TRBJ2-5; 10 bases map to TRBD1. CDR3 length: 13 residues. Trimming at V came to 7 bases and at J to 4 bases, leaving 6 bases not matched to a gene. Germline values: CDR1 SQVTM, CDR2 ANQGSEA. Here the CDR3 reads CSAGTGAGETQYF. For the CDR3, the DNA is TGCAGCGCCGGGACAGGGGCAGGAGAGACCCAGTACTTC.

The V call is TRBV11-2, the J call TRBJ2-3, with TRBD2 matching 8 bases. Germline V gene data show CDR1 as SGHAT and CDR2 as FQNNGV. Trimming took 2 bases from V and 0 from J; bases not matched to a gene: 4. The CDR3 sequence is 16 residues long. The CDR3 spells CASSLSGGRSTDTQYF. The DNA of the CDR3 is TGTGCCAGCAGCTTATCGGGAGGGCGGAGCACAGATACGCAGTATTTT. The variable domain in full, with the rest retrieved from reference TRBV11-2 and TRBJ2-3, is EAGVAQSPRYKIIEKRQSVAFWCNPISGHATLYWYQQILGQGPKLLIQFQNNGVVDDSQLPKDRFSAERLKGVDSTLKIQPAKLEDSAVYLCASSLSGGRSTDTQYFGPGTRLTVL.